The clone carrying this TCR beta chain has a count of ten or more. Antigen specificity is unknown. The template used for profiling TCR beta VDJ and CDR3 was genomic DNA. MiXCR, run by TCRdb on the reads, gives a single entry per CDR3 protein. The sample yields about 210,000 distinct CDR3 sequences, approximately 35% seen once. Germline V gene data show CDR1 as LNHDA and CDR2 as SQIVND (reference sequence). The CDR3 sequence is 16 residues long. V lost 7 bases and J 6 bases, leaving 21 bases between the germline ends. This sample is drawn from a study of CD8+CD57+ T cells in acquired aplastic anemia. Across the study: DNA from sorted CD4+ and CD8+ cells averaged about 3.2 ug. CD4+ reads averaged around 10 million in healthy donors.

Study results and limitations: In common between the patients and the controls were twenty-nine CD8+ CDR3 sequences. Levels of CD8+ Simpson's diversity were not significantly distinct in patients versus controls.

This clonotype originated in a human donor in good health, serving as a control. Sequencing was carried out using sorted CD4+, CD8+, or CD8+CD57+ T cells (not recorded which) from PBMCs. The chain carries TRBV19 and TRBJ2-2, with D tentatively TRBD1 (5 bases). Written as DNA, the CDR3 is TGTGCCAGTAATCCGAGATCGCAGGGCTCGGCCGGGGAGCTGTTTTTT. Its translation is CASNPRSQGSAGELFF. Variable domain in full (rest from reference TRBV19 and TRBJ2-2): DGGITQSPKYLFRKEGQNVTLSCEQNLNHDAMYWYRQDPGQGLRLIYYSQIVNDFQKGDIAEGYSVSREKKESFPLTVTSAQKNPTAFYLCASNPRSQGSAGELFFGEGSRLTVL.